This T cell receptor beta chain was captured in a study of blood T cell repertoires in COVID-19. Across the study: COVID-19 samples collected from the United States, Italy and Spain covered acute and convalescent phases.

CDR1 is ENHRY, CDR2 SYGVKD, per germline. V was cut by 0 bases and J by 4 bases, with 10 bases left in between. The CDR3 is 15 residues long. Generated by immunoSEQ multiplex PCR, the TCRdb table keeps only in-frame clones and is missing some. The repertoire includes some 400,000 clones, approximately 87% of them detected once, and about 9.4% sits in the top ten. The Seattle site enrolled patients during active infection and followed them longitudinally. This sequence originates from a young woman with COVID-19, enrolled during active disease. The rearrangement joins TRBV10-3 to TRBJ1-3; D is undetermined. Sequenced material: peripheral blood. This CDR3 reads CAISESTDMGNTIYF. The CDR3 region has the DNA TGTGCCATCAGTGAGTCCACAGATATGGGAAACACCATATATTTT.